The rows below give T cell receptor beta chains drawn from one sample of a study of shared clonotypes between healthy human individuals. Method: immunoSEQ multiplex PCR; TCRdb's copy keeps in-frame clones and lacks some. The sample gives about 2.1 million clones, 90% to 95% of which show up once; more than 1.5% is in the top ten. Sequencing input: naive CD8+ T cells from PBMCs. The receptors originated from a man younger than 30 in good health. Some clones in this sample may be carry-over from other donors' samples. CDR3s leave out the opening cysteine and the closing phenylalanine or tryptophan.

TRBJ1-2	TRBV27	ASSLSIRLGTDYGYT
TRBJ2-7	TRBV6-5	ASSYSGESYEQY
TRBJ2-5	TRBV9	ASDRDGTPKETQY
TRBJ2-2	TRBV29-1	SVLLAGTNTGELF
TRBJ2-7	TRBV5-1	ASSLTGMREQY
TRBJ1-1	TRBV11-1	ASSFGGPTEAF
TRBJ2-2	TRBV7-3	ASSPLSRGRGTGELF
TRBJ1-1	TRBV27	ASSAQGGTEAF
TRBJ2-7	TRBV27	ASSLSGAYEQY
TRBJ1-4	TRBV7-9	ASSFPGLEEGKLF